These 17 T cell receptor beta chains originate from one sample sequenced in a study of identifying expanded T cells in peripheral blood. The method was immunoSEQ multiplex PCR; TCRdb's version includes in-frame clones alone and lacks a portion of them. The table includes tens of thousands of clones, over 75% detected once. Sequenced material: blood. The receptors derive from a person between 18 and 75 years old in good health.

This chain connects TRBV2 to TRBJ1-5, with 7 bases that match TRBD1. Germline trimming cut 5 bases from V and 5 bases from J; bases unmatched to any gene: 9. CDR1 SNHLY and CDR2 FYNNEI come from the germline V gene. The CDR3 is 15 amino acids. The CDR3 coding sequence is TGTGCCAGCAGTCTTAACGACAGGGCGGATCAGCCCCAGCATTTT. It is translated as CASSLNDRADQPQHF.

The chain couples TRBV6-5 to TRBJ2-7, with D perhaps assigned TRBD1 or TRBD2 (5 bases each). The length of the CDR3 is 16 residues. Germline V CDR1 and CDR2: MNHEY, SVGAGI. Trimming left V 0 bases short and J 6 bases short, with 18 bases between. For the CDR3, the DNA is TGTGCCAGCAGTTACTCCCAAGGATTTGGGGACGGCGAGCAGTACTTC. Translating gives CASSYSQGFGDGEQYF.

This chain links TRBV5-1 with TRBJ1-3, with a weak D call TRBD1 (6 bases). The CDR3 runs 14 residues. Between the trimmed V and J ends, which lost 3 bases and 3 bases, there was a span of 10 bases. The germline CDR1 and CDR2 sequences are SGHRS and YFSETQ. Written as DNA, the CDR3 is TGCGCCAGCAGCTCACAGGGTAGTGGAAACACCATATATTTT. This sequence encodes CASSSQGSGNTIYF.

The DNA for the CDR3 is TGTGCCAGCAGTTTAATCCAGGCCTCAGATACGCAGTATTTT. It specifies CASSLIQASDTQYF. V gene TRBV27 combines with J gene TRBJ2-3, with D unresolved. CDR3 length: 14 amino acids. Between the trimmed V and J ends, which lost 2 bases and 4 bases, there was a span of 10 bases. Germline CDR1 and CDR2: MNHEY and SMNVEV (reference sequence).

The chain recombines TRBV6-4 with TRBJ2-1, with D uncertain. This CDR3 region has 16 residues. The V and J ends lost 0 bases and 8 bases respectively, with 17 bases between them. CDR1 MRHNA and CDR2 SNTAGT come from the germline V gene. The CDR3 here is CASSDSTAPSPHEQFF. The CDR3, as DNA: TGTGCCAGCAGTGACTCTACGGCCCCTTCCCCCCATGAGCAGTTCTTC.

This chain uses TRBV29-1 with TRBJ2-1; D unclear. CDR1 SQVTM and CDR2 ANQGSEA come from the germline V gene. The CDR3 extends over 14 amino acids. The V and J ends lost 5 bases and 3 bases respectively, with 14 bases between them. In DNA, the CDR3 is TGCAGCGTTTACTCCCTCGGAGTCTACAATGAGCAGTTCTTC. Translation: CSVYSLGVYNEQFF.

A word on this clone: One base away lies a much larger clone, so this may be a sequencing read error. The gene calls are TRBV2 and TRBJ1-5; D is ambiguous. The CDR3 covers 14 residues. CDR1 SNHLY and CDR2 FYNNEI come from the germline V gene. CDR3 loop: CASSEAGRNQLQHF. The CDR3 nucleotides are TGTGCCAGCAGTGAAGCTGGGCGCAATCAGCTCCAGCATTTT. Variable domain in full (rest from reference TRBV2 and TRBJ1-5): EPEVTQTPSHQVTQMGQEVILRCVPISNHLYFYWYRQILGQKVEFLVSFYNNEISEKSEIFDDQFSVERPDGSNFTLKIRSTKLEDSAMYFCASSEAGRNQLQHFGDGTRLSIL.

The CDR3 sequence: CASREPGLVYNEQFF. The DNA of the CDR3 is TGTGCCAGCAGAGAACCCGGACTAGTGTACAATGAGCAGTTCTTC. V usage is TRBV6-5 and J usage is TRBJ2-1; 7 bases match TRBD2. Germline V gene sequence: CDR1 MNHEY, CDR2 SVGAGI. With 6 bases clipped from V and 4 bases from J, the junction kept 9 bases outside the gene matches. The CDR3 covers 15 residues.

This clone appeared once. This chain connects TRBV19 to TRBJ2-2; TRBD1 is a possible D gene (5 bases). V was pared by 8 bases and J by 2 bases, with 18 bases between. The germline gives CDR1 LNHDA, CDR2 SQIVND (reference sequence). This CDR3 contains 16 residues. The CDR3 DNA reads TGTGCCAGTTACCCTCTAGGACAAACAAACACCGGGGAGCTGTTTTTT. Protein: CASYPLGQTNTGELFF. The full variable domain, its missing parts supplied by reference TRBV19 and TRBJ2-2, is DGGITQSPKYLFRKEGQNVTLSCEQNLNHDAMYWYRQDPGQGLRLIYYSQIVNDFQKGDIAEGYSVSREKKESFPLTVTSAQKNPTAFYLCASYPLGQTNTGELFFGEGSRLTVL.

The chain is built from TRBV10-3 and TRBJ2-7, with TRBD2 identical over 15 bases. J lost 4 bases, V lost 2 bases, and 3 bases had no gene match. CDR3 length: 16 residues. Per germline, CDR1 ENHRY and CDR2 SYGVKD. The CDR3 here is CAISEGGLAGGYEQYF. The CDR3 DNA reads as TGTGCCATCAGTGAGGGGGGACTAGCGGGAGGATACGAGCAGTACTTC.

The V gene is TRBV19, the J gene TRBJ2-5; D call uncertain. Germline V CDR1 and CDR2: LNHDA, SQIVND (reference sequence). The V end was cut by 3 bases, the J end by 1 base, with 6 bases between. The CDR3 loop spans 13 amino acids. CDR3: CASSMGSQETQYF. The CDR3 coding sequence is TGTGCCAGTAGTATGGGTAGCCAAGAGACCCAGTACTTC.

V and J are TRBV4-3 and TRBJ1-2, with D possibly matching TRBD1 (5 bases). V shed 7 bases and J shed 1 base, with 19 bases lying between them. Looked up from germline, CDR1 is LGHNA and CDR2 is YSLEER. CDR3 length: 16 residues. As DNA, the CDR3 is TGCGCCAGCACCCGCTACCTAGGGGAGGATAACTATGGCTACACCTTC. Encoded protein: CASTRYLGEDNYGYTF.

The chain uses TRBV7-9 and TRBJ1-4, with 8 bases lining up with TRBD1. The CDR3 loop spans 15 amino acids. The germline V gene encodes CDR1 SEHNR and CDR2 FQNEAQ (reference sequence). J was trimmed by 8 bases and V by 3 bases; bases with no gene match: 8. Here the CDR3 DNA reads TGTGCCAGCAGCTTCTATGGACAGGGATCCGAAAAACTGTTTTTT. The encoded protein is CASSFYGQGSEKLFF.

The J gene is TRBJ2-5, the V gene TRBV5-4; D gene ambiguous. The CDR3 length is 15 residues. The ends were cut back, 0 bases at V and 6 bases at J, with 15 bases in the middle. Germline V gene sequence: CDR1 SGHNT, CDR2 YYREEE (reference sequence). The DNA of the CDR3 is TGTGCCAGCAGCTTGGTGCAAGGCGTCGGCCAGACCCAGTACTTC. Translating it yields CASSLVQGVGQTQYF.

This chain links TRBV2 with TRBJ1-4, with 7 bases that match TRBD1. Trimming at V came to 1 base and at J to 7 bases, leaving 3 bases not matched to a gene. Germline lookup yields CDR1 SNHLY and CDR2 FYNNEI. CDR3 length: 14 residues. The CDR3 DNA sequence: TGTGCCAGCAGTGAAGACAGGGGAAGTGAAAAACTGTTTTTT. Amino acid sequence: CASSEDRGSEKLFF. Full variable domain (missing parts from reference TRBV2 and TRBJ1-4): EPEVTQTPSHQVTQMGQEVILRCVPISNHLYFYWYRQILGQKVEFLVSFYNNEISEKSEIFDDQFSVERPDGSNFTLKIRSTKLEDSAMYFCASSEDRGSEKLFFGSGTQLSVL.

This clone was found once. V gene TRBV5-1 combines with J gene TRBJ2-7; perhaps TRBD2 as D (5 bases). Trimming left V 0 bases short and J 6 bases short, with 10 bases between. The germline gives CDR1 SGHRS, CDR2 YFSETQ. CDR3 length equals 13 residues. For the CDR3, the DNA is TGCGCCAGCAGCTTGGCCGCGGGTGGCGAGCAGTACTTC. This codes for CASSLAAGGEQYF.

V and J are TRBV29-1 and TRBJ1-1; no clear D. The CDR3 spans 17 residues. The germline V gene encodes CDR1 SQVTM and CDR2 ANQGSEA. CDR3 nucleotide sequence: TGCAGTTGTACGGGTGGACCCATAGACTTGCCCGGGACTGAAGCTTTCTTT. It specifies CSCTGGPIDLPGTEAFF.